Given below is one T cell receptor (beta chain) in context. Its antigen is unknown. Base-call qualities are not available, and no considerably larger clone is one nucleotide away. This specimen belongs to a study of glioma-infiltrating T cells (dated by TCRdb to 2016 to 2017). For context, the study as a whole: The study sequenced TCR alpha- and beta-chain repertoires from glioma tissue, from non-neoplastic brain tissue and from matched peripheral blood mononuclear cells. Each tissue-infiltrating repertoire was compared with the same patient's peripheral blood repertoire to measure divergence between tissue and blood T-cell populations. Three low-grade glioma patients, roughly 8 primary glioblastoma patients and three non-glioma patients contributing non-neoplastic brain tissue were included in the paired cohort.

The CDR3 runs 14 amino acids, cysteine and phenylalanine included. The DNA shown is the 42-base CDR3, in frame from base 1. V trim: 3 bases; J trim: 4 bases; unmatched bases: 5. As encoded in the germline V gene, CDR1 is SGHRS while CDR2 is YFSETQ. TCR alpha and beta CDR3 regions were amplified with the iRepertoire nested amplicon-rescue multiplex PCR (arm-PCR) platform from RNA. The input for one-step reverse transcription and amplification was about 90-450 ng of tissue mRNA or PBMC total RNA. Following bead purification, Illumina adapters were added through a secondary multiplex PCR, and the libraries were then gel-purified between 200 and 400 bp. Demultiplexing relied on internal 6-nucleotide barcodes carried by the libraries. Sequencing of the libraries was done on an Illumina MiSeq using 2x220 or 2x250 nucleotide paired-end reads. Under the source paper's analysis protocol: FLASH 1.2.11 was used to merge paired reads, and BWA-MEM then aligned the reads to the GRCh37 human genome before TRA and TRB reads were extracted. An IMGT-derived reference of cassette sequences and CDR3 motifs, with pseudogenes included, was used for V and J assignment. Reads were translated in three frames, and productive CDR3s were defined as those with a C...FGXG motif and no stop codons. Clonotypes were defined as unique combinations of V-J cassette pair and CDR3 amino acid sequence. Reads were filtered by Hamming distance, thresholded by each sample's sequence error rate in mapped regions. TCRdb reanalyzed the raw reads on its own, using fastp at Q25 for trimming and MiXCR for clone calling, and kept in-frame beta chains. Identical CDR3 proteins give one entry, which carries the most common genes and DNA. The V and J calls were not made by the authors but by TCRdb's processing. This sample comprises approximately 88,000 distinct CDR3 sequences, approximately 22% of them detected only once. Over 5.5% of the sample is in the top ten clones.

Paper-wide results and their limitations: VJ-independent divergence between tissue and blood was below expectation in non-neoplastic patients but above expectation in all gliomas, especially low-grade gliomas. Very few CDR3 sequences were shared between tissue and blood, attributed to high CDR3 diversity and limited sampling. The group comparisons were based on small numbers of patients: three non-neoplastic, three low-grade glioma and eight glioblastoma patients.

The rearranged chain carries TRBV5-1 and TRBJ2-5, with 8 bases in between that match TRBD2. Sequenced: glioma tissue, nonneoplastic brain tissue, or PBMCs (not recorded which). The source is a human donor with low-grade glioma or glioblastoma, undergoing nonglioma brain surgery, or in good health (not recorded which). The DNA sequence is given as TGCGCCAGCAGCTCAGGACTAGCCGGAGAGACCCAGTACTTC. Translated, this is CASSSGLAGETQYF.